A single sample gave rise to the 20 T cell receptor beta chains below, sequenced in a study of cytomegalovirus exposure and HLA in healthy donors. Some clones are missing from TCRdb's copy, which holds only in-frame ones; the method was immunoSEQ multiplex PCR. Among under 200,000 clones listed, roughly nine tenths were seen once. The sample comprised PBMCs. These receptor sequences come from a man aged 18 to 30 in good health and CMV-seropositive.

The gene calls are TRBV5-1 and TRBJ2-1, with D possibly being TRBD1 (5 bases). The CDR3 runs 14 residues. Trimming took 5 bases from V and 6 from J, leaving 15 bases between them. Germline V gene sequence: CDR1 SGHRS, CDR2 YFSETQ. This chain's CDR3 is CASSEFGAGNEQFF. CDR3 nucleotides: TGCGCCAGCAGTGAGTTTGGGGCTGGCAATGAGCAGTTCTTC.

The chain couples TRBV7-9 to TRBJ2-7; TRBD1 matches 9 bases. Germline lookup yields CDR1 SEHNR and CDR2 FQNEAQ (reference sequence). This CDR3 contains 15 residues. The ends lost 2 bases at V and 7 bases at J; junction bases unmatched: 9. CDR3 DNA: TGTGCCAGCAGCTTAATTGGTAGGACAGGGGAAGAGCAGTACTTC. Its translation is CASSLIGRTGEEQYF.

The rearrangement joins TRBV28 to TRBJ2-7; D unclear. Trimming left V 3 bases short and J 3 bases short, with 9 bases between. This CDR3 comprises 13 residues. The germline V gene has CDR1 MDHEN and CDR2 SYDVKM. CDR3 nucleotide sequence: TGTGCCAGCAGTTTCGTACGCGGCTACGAGCAGTACTTC. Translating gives CASSFVRGYEQYF.

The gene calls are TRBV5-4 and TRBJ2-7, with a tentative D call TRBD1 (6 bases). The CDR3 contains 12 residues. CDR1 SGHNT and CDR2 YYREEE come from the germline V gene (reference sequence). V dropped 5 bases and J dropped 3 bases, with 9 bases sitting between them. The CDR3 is CASSRDIYEQYF. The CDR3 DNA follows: TGTGCCAGCAGTCGGGACATCTACGAGCAGTACTTC.

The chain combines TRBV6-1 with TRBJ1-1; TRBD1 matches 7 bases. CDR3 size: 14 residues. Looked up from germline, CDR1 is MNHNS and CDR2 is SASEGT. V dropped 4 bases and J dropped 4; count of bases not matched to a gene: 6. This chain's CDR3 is CASSGKGAITEAFF. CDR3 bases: TGTGCCAGCAGTGGGAAGGGGGCGATCACTGAAGCTTTCTTT.

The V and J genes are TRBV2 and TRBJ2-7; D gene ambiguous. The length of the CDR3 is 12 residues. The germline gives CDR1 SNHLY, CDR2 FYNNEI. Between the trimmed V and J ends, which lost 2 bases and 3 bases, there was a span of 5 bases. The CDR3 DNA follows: TGTGCCAGCAGTGAAAACAGCTACGAGCAGTACTTC. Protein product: CASSENSYEQYF.

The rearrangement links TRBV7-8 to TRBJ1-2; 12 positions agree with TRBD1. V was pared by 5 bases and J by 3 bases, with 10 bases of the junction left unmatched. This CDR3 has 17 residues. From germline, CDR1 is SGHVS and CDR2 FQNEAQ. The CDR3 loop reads CASSPSPGTGGHYGYTF. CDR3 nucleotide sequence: TGTGCCAGCAGCCCGAGTCCCGGGACAGGGGGCCACTATGGCTACACCTTC.

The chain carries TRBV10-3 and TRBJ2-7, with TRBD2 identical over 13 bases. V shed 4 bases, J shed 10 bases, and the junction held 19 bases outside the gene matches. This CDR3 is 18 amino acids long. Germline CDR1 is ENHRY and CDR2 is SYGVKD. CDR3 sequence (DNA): TGTGCCATCAGTGGCCCTATGACCTCTTCCAGACTAGCGGGAGGACAGTACTTC. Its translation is CAISGPMTSSRLAGGQYF.

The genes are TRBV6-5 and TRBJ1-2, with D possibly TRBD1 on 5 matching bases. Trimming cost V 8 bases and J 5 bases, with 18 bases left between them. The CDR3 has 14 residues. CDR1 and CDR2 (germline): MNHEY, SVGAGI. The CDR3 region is CASFSLQESYGYTF. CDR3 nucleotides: TGTGCCAGCTTTTCCTTACAGGAATCTTATGGCTACACCTTC.

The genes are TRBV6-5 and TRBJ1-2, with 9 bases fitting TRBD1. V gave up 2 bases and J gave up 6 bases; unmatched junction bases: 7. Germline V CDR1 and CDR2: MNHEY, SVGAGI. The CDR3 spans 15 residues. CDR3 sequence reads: CASSYGLGQGDGYTF. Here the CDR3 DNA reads TGTGCCAGCAGTTACGGGCTGGGACAGGGTGATGGCTACACCTTC.

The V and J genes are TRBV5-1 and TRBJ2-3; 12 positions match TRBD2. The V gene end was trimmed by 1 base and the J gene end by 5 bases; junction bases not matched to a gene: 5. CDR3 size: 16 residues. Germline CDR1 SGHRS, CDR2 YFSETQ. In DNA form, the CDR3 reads TGCGCCAGCAGCTTGTTTCTAGCGGGAGGGATAGATACGCAGTATTTT. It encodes CASSLFLAGGIDTQYF.

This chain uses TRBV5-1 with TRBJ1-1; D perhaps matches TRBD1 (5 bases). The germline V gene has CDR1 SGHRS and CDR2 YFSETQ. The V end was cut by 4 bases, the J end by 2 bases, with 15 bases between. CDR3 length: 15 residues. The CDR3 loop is CASSGGTGGNTEAFF. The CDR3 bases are TGCGCCAGCAGCGGCGGGACGGGGGGAAACACTGAAGCTTTCTTT. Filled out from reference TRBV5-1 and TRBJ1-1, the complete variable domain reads KAGVTQTPRYLIKTRGQQVTLSCSPISGHRSVSWYQQTPGQGLQFLFEYFSETQRNKGNFPGRFSGRQFSNSRSEMNVSTLELGDSALYLCASSGGTGGNTEAFFGQGTRLTVV.

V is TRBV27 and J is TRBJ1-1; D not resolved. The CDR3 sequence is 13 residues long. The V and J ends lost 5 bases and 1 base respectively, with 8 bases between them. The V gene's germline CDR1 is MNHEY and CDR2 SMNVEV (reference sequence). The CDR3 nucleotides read TGTGCCAGCAGTATCACAGAGAACACTGAAGCTTTCTTT. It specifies CASSITENTEAFF.

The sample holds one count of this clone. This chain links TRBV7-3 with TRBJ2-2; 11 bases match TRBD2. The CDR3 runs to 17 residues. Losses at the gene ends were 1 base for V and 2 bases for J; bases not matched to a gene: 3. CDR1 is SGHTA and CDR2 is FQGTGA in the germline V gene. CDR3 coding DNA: TGTGCCAGCAGCTTAAGGGGACTAGCGGTAAACACCGGGGAGCTGTTTTTT. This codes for CASSLRGLAVNTGELFF.

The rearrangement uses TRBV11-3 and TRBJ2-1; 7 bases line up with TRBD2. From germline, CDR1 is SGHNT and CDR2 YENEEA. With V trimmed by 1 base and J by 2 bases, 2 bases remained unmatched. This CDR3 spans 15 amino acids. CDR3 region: CASSLGAGAYNEQFF. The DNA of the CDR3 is TGTGCCAGCAGCTTAGGGGCGGGAGCCTACAATGAGCAGTTCTTC.

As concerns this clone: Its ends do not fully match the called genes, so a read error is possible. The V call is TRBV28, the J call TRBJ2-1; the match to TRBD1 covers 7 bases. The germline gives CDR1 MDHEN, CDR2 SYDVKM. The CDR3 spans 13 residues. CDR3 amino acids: CASRKQGTATPIF. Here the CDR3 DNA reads TGTGCCAGCAGAAAACAGGGGACAGCCACCCCCATCTTC.

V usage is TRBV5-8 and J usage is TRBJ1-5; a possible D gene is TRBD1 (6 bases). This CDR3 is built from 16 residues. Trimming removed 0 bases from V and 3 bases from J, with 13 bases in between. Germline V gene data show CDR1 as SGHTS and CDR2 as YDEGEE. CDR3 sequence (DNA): TGTGCCAGCAGCTTGGCGTGGGGGGGCGACAATCAGCCCCAGCATTTT. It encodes CASSLAWGGDNQPQHF.

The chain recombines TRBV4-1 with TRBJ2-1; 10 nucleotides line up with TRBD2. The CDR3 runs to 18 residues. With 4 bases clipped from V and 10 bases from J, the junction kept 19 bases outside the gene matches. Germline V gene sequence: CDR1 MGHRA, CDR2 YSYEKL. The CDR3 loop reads CASSPRASGSPSTEEQFF. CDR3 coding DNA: TGCGCCAGCAGCCCTCGGGCTAGCGGGAGCCCCTCTACTGAGGAGCAGTTCTTC.

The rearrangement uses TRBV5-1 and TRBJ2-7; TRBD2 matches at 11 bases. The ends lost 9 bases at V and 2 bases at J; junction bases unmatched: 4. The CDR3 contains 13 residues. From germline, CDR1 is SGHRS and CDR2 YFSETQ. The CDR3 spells CATRLAGTYEQYF. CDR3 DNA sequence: TGCGCCACCAGACTAGCGGGAACCTACGAGCAGTACTTC.

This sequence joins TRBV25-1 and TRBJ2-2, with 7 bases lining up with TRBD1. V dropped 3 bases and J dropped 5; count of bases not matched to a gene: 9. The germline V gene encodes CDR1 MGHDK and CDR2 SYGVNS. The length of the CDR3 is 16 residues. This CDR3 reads CASSEGTAHRTGELFF. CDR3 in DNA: TGTGCCAGCAGTGAGGGGACAGCCCATCGGACCGGGGAGCTGTTTTTT.